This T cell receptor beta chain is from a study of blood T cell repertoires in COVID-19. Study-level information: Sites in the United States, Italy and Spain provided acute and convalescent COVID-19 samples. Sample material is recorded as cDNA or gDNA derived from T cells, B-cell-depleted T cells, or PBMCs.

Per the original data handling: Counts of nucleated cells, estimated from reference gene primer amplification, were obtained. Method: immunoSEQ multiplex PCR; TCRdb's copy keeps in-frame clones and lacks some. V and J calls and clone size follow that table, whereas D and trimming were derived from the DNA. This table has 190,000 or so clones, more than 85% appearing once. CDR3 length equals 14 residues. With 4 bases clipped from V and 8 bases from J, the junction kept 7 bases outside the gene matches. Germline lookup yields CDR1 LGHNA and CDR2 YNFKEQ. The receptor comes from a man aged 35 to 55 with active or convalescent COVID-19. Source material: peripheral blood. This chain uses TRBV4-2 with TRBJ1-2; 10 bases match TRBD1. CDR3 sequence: CASSPGTGVSGYTF. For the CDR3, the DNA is TGTGCCAGCAGCCCCGGGACAGGGGTGAGCGGCTACACCTTC.